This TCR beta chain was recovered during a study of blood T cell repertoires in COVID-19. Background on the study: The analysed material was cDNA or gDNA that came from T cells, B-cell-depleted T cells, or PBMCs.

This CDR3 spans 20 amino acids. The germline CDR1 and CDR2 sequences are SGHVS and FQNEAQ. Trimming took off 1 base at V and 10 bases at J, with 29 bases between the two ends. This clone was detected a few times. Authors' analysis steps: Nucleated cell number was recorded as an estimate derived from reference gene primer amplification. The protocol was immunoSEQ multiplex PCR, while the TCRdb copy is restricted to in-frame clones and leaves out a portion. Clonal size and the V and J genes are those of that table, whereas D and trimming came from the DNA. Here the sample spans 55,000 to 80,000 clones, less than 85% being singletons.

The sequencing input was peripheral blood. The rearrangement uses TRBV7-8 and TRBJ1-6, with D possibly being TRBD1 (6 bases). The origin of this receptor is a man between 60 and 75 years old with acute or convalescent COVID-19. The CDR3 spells CASSLVFSGGQPVSKSPLHF. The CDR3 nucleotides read TGTGCCAGCAGCTTAGTATTTTCGGGTGGACAGCCAGTTTCAAAATCACCCCTCCACTTT. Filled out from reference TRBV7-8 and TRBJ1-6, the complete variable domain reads GAGVSQSPRYKVAKRGQDVALRCDPISGHVSLFWYQQALGQGPEFLTYFQNEAQLDKSGLPSDRFFAERPEGSVSTLKIQRTQQEDSAVYLCASSLVFSGGQPVSKSPLHFGNGTRLTVT.